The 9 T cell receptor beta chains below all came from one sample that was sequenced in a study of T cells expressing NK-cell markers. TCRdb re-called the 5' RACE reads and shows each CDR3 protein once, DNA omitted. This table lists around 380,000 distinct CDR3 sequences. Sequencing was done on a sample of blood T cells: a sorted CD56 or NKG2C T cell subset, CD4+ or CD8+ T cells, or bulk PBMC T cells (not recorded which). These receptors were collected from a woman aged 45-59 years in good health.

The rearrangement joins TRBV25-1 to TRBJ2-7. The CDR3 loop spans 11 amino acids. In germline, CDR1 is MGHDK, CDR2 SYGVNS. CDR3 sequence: CASTAMYEQYF.

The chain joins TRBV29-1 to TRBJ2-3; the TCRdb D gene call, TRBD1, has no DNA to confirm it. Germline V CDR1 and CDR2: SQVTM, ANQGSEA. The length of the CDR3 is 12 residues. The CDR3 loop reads CSVPGPTDTQYF.

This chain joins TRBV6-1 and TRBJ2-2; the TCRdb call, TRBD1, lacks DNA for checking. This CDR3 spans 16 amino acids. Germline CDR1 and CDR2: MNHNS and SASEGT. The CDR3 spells CATDNYGDRANGELFF.

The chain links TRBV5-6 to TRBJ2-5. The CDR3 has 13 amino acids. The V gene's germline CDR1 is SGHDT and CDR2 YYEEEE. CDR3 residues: CASSAGYQETQYF.

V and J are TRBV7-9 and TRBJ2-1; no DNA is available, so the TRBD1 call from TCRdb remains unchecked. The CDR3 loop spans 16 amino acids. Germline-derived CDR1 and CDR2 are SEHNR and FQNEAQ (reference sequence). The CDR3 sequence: CASSLDTKRETNEQFF.

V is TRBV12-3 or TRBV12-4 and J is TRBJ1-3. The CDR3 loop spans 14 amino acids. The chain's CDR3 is CASSFTGVGNTIYF.

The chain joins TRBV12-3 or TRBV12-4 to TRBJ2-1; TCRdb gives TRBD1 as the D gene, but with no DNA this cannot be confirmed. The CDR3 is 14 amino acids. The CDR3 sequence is CASSVSGTGGEQFF.

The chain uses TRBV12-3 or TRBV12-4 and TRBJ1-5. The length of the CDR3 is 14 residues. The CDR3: CASSQNGQNQPQHF.

The CDR3 protein is CASSRQTSGQETQYF. This chain joins TRBV14 and TRBJ2-5; TCRdb reports TRBD2, a call that lacks DNA to check it against. Germline CDR1 reads SGHDN; CDR2 reads FVKESK. The CDR3 totals 15 residues.